This TCR beta chain emerged from a study of cytomegalovirus exposure and HLA in healthy donors. Study-wide findings and caveats: Prior analysis indicated that the majority of TCR beta V segments exhibited productivity approximately 87% or approximately 30% of the time. Common viral pathogens (according to a later analysis) appeared linked to several of the most significant clusters. When analyzed later, a missense DCLRE1C variant was found to be linked to TCR beta V- and J-gene trimming. Reports indicated that the classifier achieved high specificity and sensitivity in diagnosing cytomegalovirus status.

CDR1 is SGHNT, CDR2 YYREEE, per germline (reference sequence). Trimming removed 7 bases from V and 2 bases from J, with 12 bases in between. The CDR3 is 13 amino acids. The PCR ran on 60 Vbeta and 13 Jbeta primers. The data were produced by immunoSEQ multiplex PCR, yet TCRdb's version contains in-frame clones alone and is incomplete. The sample has fewer than 130,000 clones; around 80% are singletons. In the case of this clone: Its antigen is unknown.

The sequencing input was PBMCs. This sequence was found in a woman aged 40-49 years in good health and CMV-seronegative. The J gene is TRBJ1-2, the V gene TRBV5-4, with a weak D call TRBD1 (5 bases). CDR3 in DNA: TGTGCCAGCGGGACTCGTACGAACTATGGCTACACCTTC. Protein product: CASGTRTNYGYTF.